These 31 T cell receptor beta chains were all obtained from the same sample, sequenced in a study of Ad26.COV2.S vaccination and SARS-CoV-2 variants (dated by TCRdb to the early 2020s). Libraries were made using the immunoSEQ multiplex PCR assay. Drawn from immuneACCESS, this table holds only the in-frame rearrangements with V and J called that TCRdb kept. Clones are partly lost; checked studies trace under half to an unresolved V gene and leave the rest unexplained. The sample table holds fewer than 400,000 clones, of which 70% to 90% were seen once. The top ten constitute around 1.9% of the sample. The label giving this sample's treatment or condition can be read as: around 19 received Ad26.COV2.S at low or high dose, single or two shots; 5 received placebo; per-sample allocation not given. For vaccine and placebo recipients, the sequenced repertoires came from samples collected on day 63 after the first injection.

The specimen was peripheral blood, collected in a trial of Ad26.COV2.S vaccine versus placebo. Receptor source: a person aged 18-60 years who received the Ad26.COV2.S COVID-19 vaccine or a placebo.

The CDR3 loop is CASSLGSSGSSTGELFF. CDR3 in DNA: TGCGCCAGCAGCTTGGGATCTAGCGGGAGTTCCACCGGGGAGCTGTTTTTT. V usage is TRBV5-1 and J usage is TRBJ2-2; 10 positions agree with TRBD2. After removal of 0 bases from V and 4 bases from J, the junction contained 6 bases not matched to a gene. CDR3 length: 17 amino acids. CDR1 and CDR2 (germline): SGHRS, YFSETQ.

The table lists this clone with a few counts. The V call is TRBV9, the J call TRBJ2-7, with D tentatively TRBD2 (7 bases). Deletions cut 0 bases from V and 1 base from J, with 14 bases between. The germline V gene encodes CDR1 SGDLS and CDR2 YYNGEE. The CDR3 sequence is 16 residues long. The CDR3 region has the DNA TGTGCCAGCAGCGTAGGTGGGGGGGCCAAGTCCTACGAGCAGTACTTC. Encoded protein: CASSVGGGAKSYEQYF.

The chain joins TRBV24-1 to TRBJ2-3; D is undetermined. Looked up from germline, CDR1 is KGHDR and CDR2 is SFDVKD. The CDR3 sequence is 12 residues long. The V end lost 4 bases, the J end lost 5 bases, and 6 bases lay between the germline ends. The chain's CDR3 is CATSDLGDTQYF. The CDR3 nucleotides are TGTGCCACCAGTGACCTTGGAGATACGCAGTATTTT.

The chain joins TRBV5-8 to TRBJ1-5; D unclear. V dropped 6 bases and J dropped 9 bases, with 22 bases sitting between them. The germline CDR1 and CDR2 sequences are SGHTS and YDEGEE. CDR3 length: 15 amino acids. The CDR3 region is CASKTTGGPEGPQHF. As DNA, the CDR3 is TGTGCCAGCAAAACGACGGGTGGCCCTGAGGGGCCCCAGCATTTT.

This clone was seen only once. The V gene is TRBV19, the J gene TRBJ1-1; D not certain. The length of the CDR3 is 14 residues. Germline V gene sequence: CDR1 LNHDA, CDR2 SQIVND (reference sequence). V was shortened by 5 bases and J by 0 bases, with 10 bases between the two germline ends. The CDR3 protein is CASSFPSLNTEAFF. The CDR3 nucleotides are TGTGCCAGTAGTTTTCCTTCCTTGAACACTGAAGCTTTCTTT.

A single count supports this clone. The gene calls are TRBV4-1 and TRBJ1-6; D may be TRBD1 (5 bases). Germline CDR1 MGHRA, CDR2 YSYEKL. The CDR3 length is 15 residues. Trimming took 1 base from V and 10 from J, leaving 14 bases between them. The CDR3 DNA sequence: TGCGCCAGCAGCCAAGTCGGGGGTAGGGTATCACCCCTCCACTTT. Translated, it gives CASSQVGGRVSPLHF.

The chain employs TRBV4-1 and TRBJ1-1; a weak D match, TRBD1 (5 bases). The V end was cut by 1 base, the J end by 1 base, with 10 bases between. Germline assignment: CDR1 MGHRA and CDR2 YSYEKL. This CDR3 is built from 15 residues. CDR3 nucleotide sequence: TGCGCCAGCAGCCAAGCTTGGGGGGAGAACACTGAAGCTTTCTTT. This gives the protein CASSQAWGENTEAFF.

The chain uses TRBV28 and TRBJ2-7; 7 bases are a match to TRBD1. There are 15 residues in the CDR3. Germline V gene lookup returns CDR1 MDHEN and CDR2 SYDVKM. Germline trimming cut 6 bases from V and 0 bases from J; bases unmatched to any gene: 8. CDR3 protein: CASSKYRGGSYEQYF. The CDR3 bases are TGTGCCAGCAGCAAATACAGGGGCGGCTCCTACGAGCAGTACTTC.

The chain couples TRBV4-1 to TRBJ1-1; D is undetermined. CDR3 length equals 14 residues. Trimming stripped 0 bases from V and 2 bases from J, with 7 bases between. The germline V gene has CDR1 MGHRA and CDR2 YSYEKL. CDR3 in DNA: TGCGCCAGCAGCCAAGATGGTAGTAACACTGAAGCTTTCTTT. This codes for CASSQDGSNTEAFF.

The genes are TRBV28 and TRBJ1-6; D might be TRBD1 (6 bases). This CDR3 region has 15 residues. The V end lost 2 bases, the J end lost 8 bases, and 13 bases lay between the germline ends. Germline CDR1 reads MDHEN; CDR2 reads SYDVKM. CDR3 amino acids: CASSLRGGTYSPLHF. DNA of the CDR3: TGTGCCAGCAGTTTAAGAGGGGGAACTTATTCACCCCTCCACTTT.

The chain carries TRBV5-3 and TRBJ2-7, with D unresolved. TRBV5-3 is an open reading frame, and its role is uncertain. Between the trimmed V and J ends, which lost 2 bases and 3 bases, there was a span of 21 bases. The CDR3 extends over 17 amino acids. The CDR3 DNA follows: TGTGCCAGAAGCTTCGGTCGTATACGTCAGGTTCGCTACGAGCAGTACTTC. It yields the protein CARSFGRIRQVRYEQYF.

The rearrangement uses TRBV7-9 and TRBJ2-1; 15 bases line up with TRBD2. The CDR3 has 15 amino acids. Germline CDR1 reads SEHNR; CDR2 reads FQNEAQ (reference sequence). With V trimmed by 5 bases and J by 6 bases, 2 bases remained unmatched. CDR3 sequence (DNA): TGTGCCAGCAGCCTGGGACTAGCGGGAGGCAATGAGCAGTTCTTC. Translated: CASSLGLAGGNEQFF.

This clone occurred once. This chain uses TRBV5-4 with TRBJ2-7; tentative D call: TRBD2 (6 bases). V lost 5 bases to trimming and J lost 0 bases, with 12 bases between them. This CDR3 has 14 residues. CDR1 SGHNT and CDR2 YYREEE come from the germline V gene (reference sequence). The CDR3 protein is CASRRDVSSYEQYF. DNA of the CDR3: TGTGCCAGCAGGCGGGACGTGAGCTCCTACGAGCAGTACTTC. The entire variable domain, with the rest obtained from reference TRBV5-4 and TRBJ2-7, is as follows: ETGVTQSPTHLIKTRGQQVTLRCSSQSGHNTVSWYQQALGQGPQFIFQYYREEENGRGNFPPRFSGLQFPNYSSELNVNALELDDSALYLCASRRDVSSYEQYFGPGTRLTVT.

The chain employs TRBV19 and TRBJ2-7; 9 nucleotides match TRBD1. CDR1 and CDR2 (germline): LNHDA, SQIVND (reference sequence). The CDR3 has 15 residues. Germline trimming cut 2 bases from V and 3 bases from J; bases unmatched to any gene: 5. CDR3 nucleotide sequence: TGTGCCAGTAGTATAACGGGACAGGGCCTCTACGAGCAGTACTTC. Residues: CASSITGQGLYEQYF.

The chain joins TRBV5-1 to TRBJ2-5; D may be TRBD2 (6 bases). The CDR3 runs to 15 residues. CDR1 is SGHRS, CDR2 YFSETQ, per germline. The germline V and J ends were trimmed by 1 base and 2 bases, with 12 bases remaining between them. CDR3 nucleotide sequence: TGCGCCAGCAGCTTGTCGGGGGTCGCACAAGAGACCCAGTACTTC. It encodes CASSLSGVAQETQYF.

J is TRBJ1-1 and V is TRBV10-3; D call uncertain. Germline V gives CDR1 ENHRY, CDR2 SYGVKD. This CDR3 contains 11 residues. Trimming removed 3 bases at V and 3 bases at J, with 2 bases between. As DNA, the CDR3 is TGTGCCATCAGTGAAGACACTGAAGCTTTCTTT. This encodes CAISEDTEAFF.

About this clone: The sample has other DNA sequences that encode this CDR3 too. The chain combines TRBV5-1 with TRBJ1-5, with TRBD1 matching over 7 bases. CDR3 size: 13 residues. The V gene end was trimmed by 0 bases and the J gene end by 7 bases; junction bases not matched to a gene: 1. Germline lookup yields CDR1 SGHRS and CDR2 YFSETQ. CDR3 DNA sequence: TGCGCCAGCAGCTTGGACAGGGGACAGCCCCAGCATTTT. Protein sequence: CASSLDRGQPQHF.

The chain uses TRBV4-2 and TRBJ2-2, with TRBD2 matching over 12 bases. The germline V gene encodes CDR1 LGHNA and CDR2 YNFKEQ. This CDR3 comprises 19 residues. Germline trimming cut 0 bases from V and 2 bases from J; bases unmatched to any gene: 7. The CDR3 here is CASSQDTSGRLGNTGELFF. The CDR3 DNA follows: TGTGCCAGCAGCCAAGATACTAGCGGGAGGTTAGGCAACACCGGGGAGCTGTTTTTT.

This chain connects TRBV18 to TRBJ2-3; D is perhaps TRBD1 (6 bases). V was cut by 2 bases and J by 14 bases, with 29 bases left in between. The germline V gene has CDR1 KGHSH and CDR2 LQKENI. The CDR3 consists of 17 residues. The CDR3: CASSPGSGAGATGEGYF. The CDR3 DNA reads TGTGCCAGCTCACCAGGCTCTGGGGCAGGGGCCACCGGAGAAGGGTATTTT.

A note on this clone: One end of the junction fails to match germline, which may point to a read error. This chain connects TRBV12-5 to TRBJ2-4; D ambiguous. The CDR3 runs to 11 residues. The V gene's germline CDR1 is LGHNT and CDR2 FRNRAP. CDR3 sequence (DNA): TGTGCTAGTGGTTTGGAACAGCCTTACCACTTC. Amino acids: CASGLEQPYHF.

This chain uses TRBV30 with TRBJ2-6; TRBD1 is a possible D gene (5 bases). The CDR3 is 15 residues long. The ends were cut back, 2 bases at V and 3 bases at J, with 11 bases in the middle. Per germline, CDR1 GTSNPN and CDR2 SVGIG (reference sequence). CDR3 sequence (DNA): TGTGCCTGGAGTCGACCAGGGTTTGGGGCCAACGTCCTGACTTTC. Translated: CAWSRPGFGANVLTF.

This CDR3 is CSVGVPGEQYF. CDR3 DNA: TGCAGCGTCGGCGTACCGGGCGAGCAGTACTTC. The chain has TRBV29-1 and TRBJ2-7; D unresolved. Trimming stripped 6 bases from V and 6 bases from J, with 12 bases between. Germline CDR1 is SQVTM and CDR2 is ANQGSEA. The CDR3 consists of 11 residues.

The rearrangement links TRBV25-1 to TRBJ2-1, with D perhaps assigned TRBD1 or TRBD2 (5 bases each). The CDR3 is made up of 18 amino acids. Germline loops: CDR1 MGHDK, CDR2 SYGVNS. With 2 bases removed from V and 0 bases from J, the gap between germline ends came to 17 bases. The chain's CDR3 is CASSEMGVSGGSYNEQFF. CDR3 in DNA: TGTGCCAGCAGTGAAATGGGGGTGTCTGGGGGCTCCTACAATGAGCAGTTCTTC.

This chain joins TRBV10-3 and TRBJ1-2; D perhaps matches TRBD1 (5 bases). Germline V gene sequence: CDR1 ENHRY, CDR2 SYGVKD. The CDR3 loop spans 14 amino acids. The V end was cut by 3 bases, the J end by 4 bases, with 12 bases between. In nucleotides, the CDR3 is TGTGCCATCAGTGAAGTTGACAGATTCTATGGCTACACCTTC. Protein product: CAISEVDRFYGYTF.

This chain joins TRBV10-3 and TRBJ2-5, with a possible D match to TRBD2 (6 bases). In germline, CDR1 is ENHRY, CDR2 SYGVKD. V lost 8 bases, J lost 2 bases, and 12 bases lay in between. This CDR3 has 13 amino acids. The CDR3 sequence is CAIGTGEQETQYF. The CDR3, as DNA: TGTGCCATCGGGACTGGGGAGCAAGAGACCCAGTACTTC.

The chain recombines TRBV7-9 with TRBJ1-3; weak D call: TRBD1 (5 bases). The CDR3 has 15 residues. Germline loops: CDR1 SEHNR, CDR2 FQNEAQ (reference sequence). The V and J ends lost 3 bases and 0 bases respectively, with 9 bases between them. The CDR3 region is CASSFRDGSGNTIYF. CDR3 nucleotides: TGTGCCAGCAGCTTTCGGGACGGCTCTGGAAACACCATATATTTT.

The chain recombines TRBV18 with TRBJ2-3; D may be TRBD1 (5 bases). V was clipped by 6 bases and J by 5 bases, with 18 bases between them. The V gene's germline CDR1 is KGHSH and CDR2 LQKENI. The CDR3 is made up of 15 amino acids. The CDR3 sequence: CASSSQGSGGDTQYF. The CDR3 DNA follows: TGTGCCAGCTCCTCGCAGGGATCCGGTGGAGATACGCAGTATTTT.

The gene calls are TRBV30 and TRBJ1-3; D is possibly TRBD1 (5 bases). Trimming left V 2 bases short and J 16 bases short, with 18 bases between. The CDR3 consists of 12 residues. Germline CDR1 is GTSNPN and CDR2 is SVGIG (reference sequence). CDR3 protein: CAWSRIRGLRYF. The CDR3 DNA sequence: TGTGCCTGGAGTCGAATTAGGGGCCTAAGGTATTTT.

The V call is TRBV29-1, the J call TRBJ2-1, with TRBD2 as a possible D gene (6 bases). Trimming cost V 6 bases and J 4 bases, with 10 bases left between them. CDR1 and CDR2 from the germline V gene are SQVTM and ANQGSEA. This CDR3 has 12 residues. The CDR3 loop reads CSVWTNYNEQFF. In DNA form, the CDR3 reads TGCAGCGTCTGGACTAATTACAATGAGCAGTTCTTC.

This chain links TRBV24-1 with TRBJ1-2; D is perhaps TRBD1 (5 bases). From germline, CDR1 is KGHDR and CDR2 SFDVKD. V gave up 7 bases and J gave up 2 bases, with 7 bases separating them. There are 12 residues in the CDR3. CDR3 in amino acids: CATSRDNYGYTF. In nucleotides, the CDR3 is TGTGCCACCAGCCGGGACAACTATGGCTACACCTTC.

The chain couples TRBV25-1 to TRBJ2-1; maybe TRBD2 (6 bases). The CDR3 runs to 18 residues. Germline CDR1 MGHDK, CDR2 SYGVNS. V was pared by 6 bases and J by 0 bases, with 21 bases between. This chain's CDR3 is CASRGVAASFSSYNEQFF. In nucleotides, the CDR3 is TGTGCCAGCAGGGGTGTAGCGGCATCCTTTAGCTCCTACAATGAGCAGTTCTTC.